Given below is one T cell receptor beta chain in context. Only in-frame clones appear in the TCRdb table, and some are missing; sequencing was by immunoSEQ multiplex PCR. This table has over 90,000 clones, roughly 80% appearing once. These data belong to a study of blood T cell repertoires in COVID-19. The CDR3 consists of 16 residues. V lost 1 base and J 4 bases, leaving 13 bases between the germline ends. Per the germline V gene, CDR1 is MGHRA and CDR2 is YSYEKL. This TCR was recovered from an older man with active or convalescent COVID-19. The genes are TRBV4-1 and TRBJ1-4; D uncertain. The sequencing input was peripheral blood. The CDR3 sequence: CASSQGPGVLNEKLFF. The DNA of the CDR3 is TGCGCCAGCAGCCAAGGTCCCGGGGTACTTAATGAAAAACTGTTTTTT.